This TCR beta chain was documented in a study of shared clonotypes between healthy human individuals. Overall study results and limits: Sharing of clonotypes among donors was expected to vary with sequencing depth. Few donors limited the genetic and exposure-history diversity represented.

Method: immunoSEQ multiplex PCR; TCRdb's copy keeps in-frame clones and lacks some. Counted here are some 1 million clones, around 76% occurring once; the ten biggest clones make up about 1.5%. CDR1 SNHLY and CDR2 FYNNEI come from the germline V gene. The CDR3 loop spans 15 amino acids. Deletions cut 10 bases from V and 0 bases from J, with 18 bases between. All donors were Caucasian adults living in Nashville, Tennessee. Researchers partitioned CD4+ cells into CD45RA+ naive and CD45RA-negative memory subsets. As for this clone: Antigen: not known.

This TCR came from a man aged 18 to 35 in good health. The rearrangement links TRBV2 to TRBJ1-1; tentatively, D is TRBD1 (5 bases). Sequencing used memory CD4+ T cells sorted from blood. As for subset: CD45RA-negative fraction. CDR3 in amino acids: CATKGPRGMNTEAFF. CDR3 sequence (DNA): TGTGCCACCAAAGGTCCCCGGGGCATGAACACTGAAGCTTTCTTT.